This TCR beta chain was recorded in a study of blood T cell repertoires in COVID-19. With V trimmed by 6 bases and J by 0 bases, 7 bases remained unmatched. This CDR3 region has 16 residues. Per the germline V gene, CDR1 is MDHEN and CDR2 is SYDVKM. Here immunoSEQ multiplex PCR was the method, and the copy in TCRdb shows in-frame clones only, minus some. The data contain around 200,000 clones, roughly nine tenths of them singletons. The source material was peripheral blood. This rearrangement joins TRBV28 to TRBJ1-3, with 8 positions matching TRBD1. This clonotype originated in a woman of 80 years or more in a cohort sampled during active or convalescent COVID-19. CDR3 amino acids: CASSRTGPLSGNTIYF. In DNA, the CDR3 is TGTGCCAGCAGCCGGACAGGGCCGCTCTCTGGAAACACCATATATTTT.